This T cell receptor beta chain was recorded in a study of PD-L1 blockade in urothelial cancer. Study information: Atezolizumab, begun by patients in about 2014, was given at 1,200 mg intravenously every 3 weeks. Researchers found blood samples held a median of roughly 140,000 T cells.

Study findings and constraints: Enhanced expansion of tumor-associated blood clones at 3 weeks characterized durable-benefit patients. Pretreatment TCR clonality in blood, when below the median, was predictive of better survival.

Sequencing used immunoSEQ multiplex PCR; TCRdb keeps in-frame clones, though not all of them. The repertoire holds about 79,000 clones, with around 85% as singletons. The CDR3 covers 11 residues. V lost 10 bases to trimming and J lost 4 bases, with 10 bases between them. Germline V gives CDR1 ENHRY, CDR2 SYGVKD. To note about this clone: Its target is unknown.

The time point: pretreatment peripheral blood. This clonotype was sampled from a man aged 35 to 55 with urothelial cancer. The source material was PBMCs, sampled around atezolizumab (anti-PD-L1) treatment. The V and J genes are TRBV10-3 and TRBJ1-1; tentative D call: TRBD1 (6 bases). The CDR3 reads CATQGSTEAFF. Here the CDR3 DNA reads TGTGCCACCCAGGGGAGCACTGAAGCTTTCTTT.